This passage covers 3 T cell receptor beta chains from one sample sequenced in a study of cytomegalovirus exposure and HLA in healthy donors. 60 Vbeta and 13 Jbeta primers were used in PCR. Libraries were prepared by immunoSEQ multiplex PCR; TCRdb keeps only in-frame clonotypes and omits some of them. The table lists roughly 160,000 clones, 80% to 85% of them singletons. The sample comprised PBMCs. The receptors stem from a boy between 2 and 10 years old in good health and CMV-seronegative.

V gene TRBV30 combines with J gene TRBJ2-4; maybe TRBD1 (5 bases). CDR3 length equals 13 residues. Germline-derived CDR1 and CDR2 are GTSNPN and SVGIG (reference sequence). V dropped 5 bases and J dropped 8 bases, with 16 bases sitting between them. CDR3 nucleotides: TGTGCCTGGTCCAGGGTTTGGCAGGACATTCAGTACTTC. Its protein is CAWSRVWQDIQYF.

This chain joins TRBV9 and TRBJ2-1, with 10 bases lining up with TRBD2. Per the germline V gene, CDR1 is SGDLS and CDR2 is YYNGEE. With 0 bases clipped from V and 1 base from J, the junction kept 4 bases outside the gene matches. CDR3 size: 17 residues. The CDR3 region has the DNA TGTGCCAGCAGCGTAGCTCCTAGCGGGAGATCCTACAATGAGCAGTTCTTC. Residues: CASSVAPSGRSYNEQFF.

J is TRBJ2-7 and V is TRBV30; 9 nucleotides line up with TRBD2. Trimming removed 4 bases from V and 7 bases from J; junction bases left unmatched: 5. The germline CDR1 and CDR2 sequences are GTSNPN and SVGIG (reference sequence). CDR3 length: 12 amino acids. The CDR3 DNA follows: TGTGCCTGGACCGGGACTAGCCGAGAGCAGTACTTC. Translating it yields CAWTGTSREQYF.